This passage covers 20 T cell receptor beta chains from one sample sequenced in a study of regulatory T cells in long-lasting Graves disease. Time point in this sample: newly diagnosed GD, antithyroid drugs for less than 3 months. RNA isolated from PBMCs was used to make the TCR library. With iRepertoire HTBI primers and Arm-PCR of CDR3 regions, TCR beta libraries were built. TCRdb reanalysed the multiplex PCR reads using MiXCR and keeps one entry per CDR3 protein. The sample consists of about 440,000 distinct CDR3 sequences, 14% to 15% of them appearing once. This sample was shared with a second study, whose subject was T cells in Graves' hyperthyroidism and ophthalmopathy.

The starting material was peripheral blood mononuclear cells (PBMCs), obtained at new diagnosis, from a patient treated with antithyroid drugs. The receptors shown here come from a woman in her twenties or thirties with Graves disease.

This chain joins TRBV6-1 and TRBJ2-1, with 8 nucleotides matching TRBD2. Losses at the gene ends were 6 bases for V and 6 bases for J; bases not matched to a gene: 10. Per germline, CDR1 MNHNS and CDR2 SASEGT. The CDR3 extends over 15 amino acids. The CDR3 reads CASSSVGLVANEQFF. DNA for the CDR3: TGTGCCAGCAGCTCGGTGGGACTAGTAGCCAATGAGCAGTTCTTC.

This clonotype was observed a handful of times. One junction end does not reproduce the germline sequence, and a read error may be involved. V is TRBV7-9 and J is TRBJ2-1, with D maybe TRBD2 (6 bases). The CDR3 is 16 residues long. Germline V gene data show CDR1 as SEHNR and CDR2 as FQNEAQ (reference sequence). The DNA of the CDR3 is TGTGCCAGCAGCTTAGCGGGGGACTCGGCCTACAATGAGCAGTCCTTC. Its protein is CASSLAGDSAYNEQSF.

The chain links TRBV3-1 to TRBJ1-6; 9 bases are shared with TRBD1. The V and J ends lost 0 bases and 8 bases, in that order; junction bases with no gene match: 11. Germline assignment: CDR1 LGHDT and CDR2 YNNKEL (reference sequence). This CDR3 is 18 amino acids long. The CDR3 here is CASSQDFPGTGPYSPLHF. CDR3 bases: TGTGCCAGCAGCCAAGATTTCCCCGGGACAGGGCCATATTCACCCCTCCACTTT.

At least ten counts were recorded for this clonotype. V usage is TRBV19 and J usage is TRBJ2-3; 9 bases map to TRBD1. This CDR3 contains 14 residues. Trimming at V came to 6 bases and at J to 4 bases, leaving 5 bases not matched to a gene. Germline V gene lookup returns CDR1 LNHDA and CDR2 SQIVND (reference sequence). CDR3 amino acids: CASSGTGRPDTQYF. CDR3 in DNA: TGTGCCAGTAGCGGGACAGGGAGGCCAGATACGCAGTATTTT.

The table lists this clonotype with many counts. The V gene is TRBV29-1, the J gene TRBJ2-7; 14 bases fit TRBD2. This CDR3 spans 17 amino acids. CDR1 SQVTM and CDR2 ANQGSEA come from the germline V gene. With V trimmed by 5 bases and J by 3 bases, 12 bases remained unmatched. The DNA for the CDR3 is TGCAGCGTTTCCGGGACTAGCGGGAGCGGGCGATTCTACGAGCAGTACTTC. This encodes CSVSGTSGSGRFYEQYF.

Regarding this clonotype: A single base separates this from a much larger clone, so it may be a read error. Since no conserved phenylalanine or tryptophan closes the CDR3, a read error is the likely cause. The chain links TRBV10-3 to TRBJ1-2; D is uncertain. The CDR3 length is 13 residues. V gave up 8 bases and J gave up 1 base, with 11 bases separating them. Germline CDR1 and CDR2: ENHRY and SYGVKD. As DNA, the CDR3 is TGTGCCATCCCGGGAGGCCTTAACTATGGCTACACCCTC. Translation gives CAIPGGLNYGYTL.

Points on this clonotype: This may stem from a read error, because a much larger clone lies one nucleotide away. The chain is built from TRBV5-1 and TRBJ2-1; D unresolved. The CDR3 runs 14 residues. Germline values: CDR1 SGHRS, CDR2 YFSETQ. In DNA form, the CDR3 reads TGCGCCAGCAGCTTGGGTGACACAGACAATAAGCAGTTCTTC. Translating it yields CASSLGDTDNKQFF. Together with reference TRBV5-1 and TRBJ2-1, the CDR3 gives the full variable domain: KAGVTQTPRYLIKTRGQQVTLSCSPISGHRSVSWYQQTPGQGLQFLFEYFSETQRNKGNFPGRFSGRQFSNSRSEMNVSTLELGDSALYLCASSLGDTDNKQFFGPGTRLTVL.

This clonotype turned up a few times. The CDR3 here is CASSYVPGANEQFF. The CDR3 region has the DNA TGTGCCAGCAGTTACGTTCCGGGAGCCAATGAGCAGTTCTTC. V and J are TRBV6-5 and TRBJ2-1, with a weak D call TRBD2 (6 bases). The V gene lost 2 bases and the J gene lost 6 bases, with 11 bases spanning the gap. The CDR3 length is 14 residues. The germline V gene has CDR1 MNHEY and CDR2 SVGAGI.

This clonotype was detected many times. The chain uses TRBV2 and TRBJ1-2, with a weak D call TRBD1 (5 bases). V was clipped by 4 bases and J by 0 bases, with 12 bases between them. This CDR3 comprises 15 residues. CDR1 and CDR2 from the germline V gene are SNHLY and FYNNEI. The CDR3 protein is CASSGGEGTNYGYTF. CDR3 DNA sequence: TGTGCCAGCAGTGGGGGTGAGGGGACTAACTATGGCTACACCTTC.

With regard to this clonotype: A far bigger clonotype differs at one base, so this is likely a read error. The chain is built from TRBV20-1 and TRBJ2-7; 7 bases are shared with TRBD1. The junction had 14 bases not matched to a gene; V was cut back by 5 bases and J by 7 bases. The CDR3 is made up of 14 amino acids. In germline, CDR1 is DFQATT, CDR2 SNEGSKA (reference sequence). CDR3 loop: CSAENRLGQNEQYF. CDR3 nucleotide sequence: TGCAGTGCTGAAAACCGGTTGGGACAGAATGAGCAGTACTTC.

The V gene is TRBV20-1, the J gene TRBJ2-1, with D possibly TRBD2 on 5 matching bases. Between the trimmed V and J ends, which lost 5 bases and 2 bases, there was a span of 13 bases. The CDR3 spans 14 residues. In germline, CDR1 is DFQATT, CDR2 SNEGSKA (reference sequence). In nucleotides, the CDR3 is TGCAGTGCTCCTGACTCCGGGACCTACAATGAGCAGTTCTTC. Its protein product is CSAPDSGTYNEQFF.

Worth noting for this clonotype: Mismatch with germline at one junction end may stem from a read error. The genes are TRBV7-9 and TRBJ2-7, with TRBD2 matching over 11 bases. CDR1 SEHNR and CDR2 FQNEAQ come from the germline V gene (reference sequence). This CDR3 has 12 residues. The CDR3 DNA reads TGTGCCAGCAGCTCTCCGACTAGCGGGACACTGTTC. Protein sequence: CASSSPTSGTLF.

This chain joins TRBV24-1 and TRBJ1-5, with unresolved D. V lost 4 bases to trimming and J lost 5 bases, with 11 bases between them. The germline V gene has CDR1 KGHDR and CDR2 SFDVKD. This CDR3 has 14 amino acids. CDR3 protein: CATSDSDFYQPQHF. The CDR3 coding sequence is TGTGCCACCAGTGACTCAGACTTTTATCAGCCCCAGCATTTT.

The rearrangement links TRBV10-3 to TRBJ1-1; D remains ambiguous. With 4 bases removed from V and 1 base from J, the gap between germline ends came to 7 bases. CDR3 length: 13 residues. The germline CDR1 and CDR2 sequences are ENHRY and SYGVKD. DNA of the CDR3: TGTGCCATCAGTGGCGGGCGGAACACTGAAGCTTTCTTT. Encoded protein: CAISGGRNTEAFF.

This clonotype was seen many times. CDR3 nucleotide sequence: TGCGCCAGCAGCCAATGGACGGAGTCCTACGAGCAGTACTTC. This codes for CASSQWTESYEQYF. V gene TRBV4-1 combines with J gene TRBJ2-7, with D uncertain. V was pared by 2 bases and J by 1 base, with 9 bases between. Germline CDR1 MGHRA, CDR2 YSYEKL. The CDR3 length is 14 residues.

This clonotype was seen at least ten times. CDR3 nucleotides: TGTGCCAGCAGCTTAGCGAGGGGACAGGTTGGCACTGAAGCTTTCTTT. As protein: CASSLARGQVGTEAFF. The chain carries TRBV11-2 and TRBJ1-1; TRBD1 matches 8 bases. Looked up from germline, CDR1 is SGHAT and CDR2 is FQNNGV. This CDR3 contains 16 residues. After removal of 1 base from V and 4 bases from J, the junction contained 8 bases not matched to a gene.

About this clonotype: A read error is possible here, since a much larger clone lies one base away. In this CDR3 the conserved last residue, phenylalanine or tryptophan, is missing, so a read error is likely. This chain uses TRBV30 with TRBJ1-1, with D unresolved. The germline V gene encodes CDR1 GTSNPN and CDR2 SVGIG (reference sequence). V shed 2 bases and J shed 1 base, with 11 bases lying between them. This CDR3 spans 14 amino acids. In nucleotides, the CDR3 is TGTGCCTGGAGTTCGGCCACTGCGAACACTGAAGCTTTCCTT. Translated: CAWSSATANTEAFL.

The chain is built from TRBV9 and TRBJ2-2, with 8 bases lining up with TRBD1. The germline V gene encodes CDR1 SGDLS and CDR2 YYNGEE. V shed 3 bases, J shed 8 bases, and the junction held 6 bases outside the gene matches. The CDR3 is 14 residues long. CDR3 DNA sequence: TGTGCCAGCAGCGGACCGACAGGGGTTGGGGAGCTGTTTTTT. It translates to CASSGPTGVGELFF.

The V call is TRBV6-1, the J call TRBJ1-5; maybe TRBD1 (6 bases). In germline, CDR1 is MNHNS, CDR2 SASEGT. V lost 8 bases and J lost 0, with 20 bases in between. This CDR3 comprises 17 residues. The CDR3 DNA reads TGTGCCAGCGGCCCGGTTGGGGGGCTTGATAGCAATCAGCCCCAGCATTTT. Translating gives CASGPVGGLDSNQPQHF.

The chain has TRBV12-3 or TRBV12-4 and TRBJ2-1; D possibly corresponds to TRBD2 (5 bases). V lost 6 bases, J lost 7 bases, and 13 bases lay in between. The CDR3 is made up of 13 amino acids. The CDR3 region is CASRPGLINEQFF. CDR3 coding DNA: TGTGCCAGCAGGCCCGGACTTATAAATGAGCAGTTCTTC.